The next 27 T cell receptor beta chains were all read from a single sample in a study of neoadjuvant anti-PD-1 for oral cavity cancer. Generated by immunoSEQ multiplex PCR, the TCRdb table keeps only in-frame clones and is missing some. Of approximately 67,000 clones in the sample, over 70% were seen once. Sequencing used PBMCs, obtained before nivolumab (anti-PD-1) treatment. These receptors all stem from a person aged 40-85 years with oral cavity squamous cell carcinoma.

V is TRBV7-9 and J is TRBJ2-7, with D possibly called TRBD1 or TRBD2 (5 bases each). Trimming pared 4 bases from V and 3 bases from J, leaving 13 bases between. Germline V gene lookup returns CDR1 SEHNR and CDR2 FQNEAQ (reference sequence). The CDR3 extends over 14 amino acids. The CDR3 DNA sequence: TGTGCCAGCAGCTGGGGGACCCCGGACTACGAGCAGTACTTC. The encoded protein is CASSWGTPDYEQYF.

The chain employs TRBV9 and TRBJ2-1, with 9 positions matching TRBD2. Germline-derived CDR1 and CDR2 are SGDLS and YYNGEE. The CDR3 is 16 amino acids. The V segment lost 0 bases and the J segment 4 bases; nucleotides outside the gene matches: 5. CDR3: CASSVEALAGYNEQFF. CDR3 bases: TGTGCCAGCAGCGTAGAGGCCCTAGCGGGGTACAATGAGCAGTTCTTC. Combining the CDR3 with reference TRBV9 and TRBJ2-1 gives the whole variable domain DSGVTQTPKHLITATGQRVTLRCSPRSGDLSVYWYQQSLDQGLQFLIQYYNGEERAKGNILERFSAQQFPDLHSELNLSSLELGDSALYFCASSVEALAGYNEQFFGPGTRLTVL.

The rearrangement joins TRBV30 to TRBJ1-1; D is possibly TRBD1 (5 bases). CDR1 and CDR2 from the germline V gene are GTSNPN and SVGIG (reference sequence). The CDR3 has 12 amino acids. V lost 0 bases and J lost 9, with 11 bases in between. CDR3 region: CAWSVRAGKAFF. For the CDR3, the DNA is TGTGCCTGGAGTGTAAGGGCAGGGAAAGCTTTCTTT.

This chain connects TRBV5-1 to TRBJ2-7; 10 bases fit TRBD1. V dropped 7 bases and J dropped 7; count of bases not matched to a gene: 8. The CDR3 is 13 residues long. Germline CDR1 and CDR2: SGHRS and YFSETQ. CDR3 sequence: CASGPTGGPEQYF. The DNA for the CDR3 is TGCGCCAGCGGACCGACAGGGGGCCCAGAGCAGTACTTC.

This clone was seen once. The J gene is TRBJ1-2, the V gene TRBV9; 7 nucleotides align to TRBD1. The CDR3 covers 15 residues. V lost 3 bases, J lost 4 bases, and 9 bases stayed unmatched. The germline CDR1 and CDR2 sequences are SGDLS and YYNGEE. The CDR3 DNA is TGTGCCAGCAGCGCCCGACAGGGAATGGGCTATGGCTACACCTTC. Translating it yields CASSARQGMGYGYTF.

The V and J genes are TRBV12-5 and TRBJ2-6; D remains ambiguous. The germline V and J ends were trimmed by 7 bases and 0 bases, with 4 bases remaining between them. Per germline, CDR1 LGHNT and CDR2 FRNRAP. CDR3 size: 13 residues. The CDR3 sequence: CASAYSGANVLTF. The CDR3 coding sequence is TGTGCTAGTGCCTACTCTGGGGCCAACGTCCTGACTTTC.

The rearrangement joins TRBV7-9 to TRBJ2-3; the match to TRBD2 covers 7 bases. With 5 bases clipped from V and 2 bases from J, the junction kept 7 bases outside the gene matches. The V gene's germline CDR1 is SEHNR and CDR2 FQNEAQ (reference sequence). The CDR3 totals 15 residues. The CDR3 here is CASSPLADLTDTQYF. DNA for the CDR3: TGTGCCAGCAGCCCGCTAGCGGACCTCACAGATACGCAGTATTTT.

This clone has only a few counts. The V call is TRBV5-1, the J call TRBJ2-2; TRBD2 matches 9 bases. The CDR3 has 16 amino acids. V shed 2 bases, J shed 7 bases, and the junction held 9 bases outside the gene matches. Germline V gives CDR1 SGHRS, CDR2 YFSETQ. Here the CDR3 DNA reads TGCGCCAGCAGCTTTGGCAGCGGGGGGCCTAGCGGGGAGCTGTTTTTT. This sequence encodes CASSFGSGGPSGELFF.

The J gene is TRBJ1-5, the V gene TRBV4-1, with TRBD1 matching over 11 bases. After removal of 4 bases from V and 1 base from J, the junction contained 12 bases not matched to a gene. The CDR3 has 19 amino acids. The germline V gene encodes CDR1 MGHRA and CDR2 YSYEKL. CDR3 region: CASSRSGTGGSLSNQPQHF. For the CDR3, the DNA is TGCGCCAGCAGCCGATCCGGGACAGGGGGTTCGTTGAGCAATCAGCCCCAGCATTTT.

This chain uses TRBV30 with TRBJ2-7, with 7 bases fitting TRBD1. Losses at the gene ends were 2 bases for V and 1 base for J; bases not matched to a gene: 5. Germline V gene data show CDR1 as GTSNPN and CDR2 as SVGIG (reference sequence). The CDR3 sequence is 14 residues long. The CDR3 nucleotides read TGTGCCTGGAGTTCCTGGACAGGATCCTACGAGCAGTACTTC. Translated, it gives CAWSSWTGSYEQYF.

The V gene is TRBV11-3, the J gene TRBJ2-2; TRBD2 agrees at 9 bases. Germline CDR1 SGHNT, CDR2 YENEEA. Trimming at V came to 2 bases and at J to 6 bases, leaving 4 bases not matched to a gene. The CDR3 has 15 residues. The CDR3 loop is CASSLRAGGSGELFF. CDR3 DNA sequence: TGTGCCAGCAGCTTACGAGCGGGGGGTTCCGGGGAGCTGTTTTTT.

The chain has TRBV6-1 and TRBJ1-2, with a weak D call TRBD1 (5 bases). Germline values: CDR1 MNHNS, CDR2 SASEGT. V lost 1 base and J 4 bases, leaving 13 bases between the germline ends. This CDR3 is 15 amino acids long. CDR3 DNA sequence: TGTGCCAGCAGTGAAGGGGGGATCCGGGGCTATGGCTACACCTTC. Translation gives CASSEGGIRGYGYTF.

There are a few counts of this clone. The chain uses TRBV6-5 and TRBJ2-2; D gene ambiguous. The germline V and J ends were trimmed by 0 bases and 0 bases, with 5 bases remaining between them. Germline assignment: CDR1 MNHEY and CDR2 SVGAGI. There are 15 residues in the CDR3. The CDR3 loop reads CASSYSGANTGELFF. CDR3 coding DNA: TGTGCCAGCAGTTACTCGGGCGCGAACACCGGGGAGCTGTTTTTT.

The V and J genes are TRBV2 and TRBJ1-6; D is ambiguous. Trimming cost V 8 bases and J 5 bases, with 16 bases left between them. Germline V gives CDR1 SNHLY, CDR2 FYNNEI. This CDR3 region has 15 residues. The CDR3 is CASGQEGVNNSPLHF. For the CDR3, the DNA is TGTGCCAGCGGCCAGGAGGGTGTGAATAATTCACCCCTCCACTTT.

V usage is TRBV10-2 and J usage is TRBJ1-1, with D perhaps matching TRBD1 (6 bases). Looked up from germline, CDR1 is WSHSY and CDR2 is SAAADI. The CDR3 spans 13 residues. The V gene lost 7 bases and the J gene lost 4 bases, with 13 bases spanning the gap. The CDR3 region is CASIQGRGTEAFF. DNA for the CDR3: TGCGCCAGCATTCAGGGGCGCGGCACTGAAGCTTTCTTT.

The chain combines TRBV19 with TRBJ1-4; 10 bases align to TRBD1. The ends lost 5 bases at V and 8 bases at J; junction bases unmatched: 2. The CDR3 loop spans 13 amino acids. Germline V gene data show CDR1 as LNHDA and CDR2 as SQIVND (reference sequence). CDR3 bases: TGTGCCAGTAGTTCGGACAGGGGGGAAAAACTGTTTTTT. Translated, it gives CASSSDRGEKLFF.

The rearrangement links TRBV7-3 to TRBJ1-1; TRBD1 aligns across 8 bases. V lost 4 bases, J lost 0 bases, and 1 base stayed unmatched. In germline, CDR1 is SGHTA, CDR2 FQGTGA. The CDR3 runs 14 residues. The CDR3 DNA reads TGTGCCAGCAGCTCAGGGGGCATGAACACTGAAGCTTTCTTT. Amino acids: CASSSGGMNTEAFF.

J is TRBJ1-5 and V is TRBV7-9; D remains ambiguous. This CDR3 spans 15 amino acids. V was pared by 6 bases and J by 2 bases, with 14 bases between. The V gene's germline CDR1 is SEHNR and CDR2 FQNEAQ (reference sequence). The CDR3, as DNA: TGTGCCAGCAGTCCCCTAGAGGGTGGCAATCAGCCCCAGCATTTT. As protein: CASSPLEGGNQPQHF.

The V call is TRBV6-5, the J call TRBJ2-7; tentatively, D is TRBD1 or TRBD2 (5 bases each). The CDR3 runs to 13 residues. V lost 8 bases and J 3 bases, leaving 14 bases between the germline ends. The germline CDR1 and CDR2 sequences are MNHEY and SVGAGI. In nucleotides, the CDR3 is TGTGCCAGCGCCGGGGCCCCTATCTACGAGCAGTACTTC. Translating it yields CASAGAPIYEQYF.

As DNA, the CDR3 is TGTGCCAGCAGCTTCGGGAGTGGTGGTGAGCAGTTCTTC. It codes for CASSFGSGGEQFF. The chain couples TRBV7-7 to TRBJ2-1, with a weak D call TRBD2 (6 bases). This CDR3 region has 13 residues. Looked up from germline, CDR1 is SSHAT and CDR2 is FNYEAQ (reference sequence). Trimming stripped 3 bases from V and 9 bases from J, with 12 bases between.

This clone was detected once. V usage is TRBV27 and J usage is TRBJ2-1, with TRBD2 identical over 9 bases. V was pared by 9 bases and J by 4 bases, with 10 bases of the junction left unmatched. The CDR3 sequence is 15 residues long. Germline CDR1 reads MNHEY; CDR2 reads SMNVEV (reference sequence). In DNA, the CDR3 is TGTGCCAGTTGGGGGAGACTAGCGGCTTACAATGAGCAGTTCTTC. Amino acids: CASWGRLAAYNEQFF.

The genes are TRBV4-1 and TRBJ2-3, with TRBD2 identical over 8 bases. This CDR3 is 21 amino acids long. The ends lost 0 bases at V and 0 bases at J; junction bases unmatched: 17. Germline loops: CDR1 MGHRA, CDR2 YSYEKL. The CDR3 region is CASSQDPAGLVHLSSTDTQYF. CDR3 sequence (DNA): TGCGCCAGCAGCCAAGATCCGGCGGGACTAGTTCACCTCTCTAGCACAGATACGCAGTATTTT.

V and J are TRBV5-1 and TRBJ2-7, with 7 bases aligning to TRBD1. The CDR3 loop spans 13 amino acids. V lost 1 base, J lost 5 bases, and 3 bases stayed unmatched. From germline, CDR1 is SGHRS and CDR2 YFSETQ. The CDR3 DNA is TGCGCCAGCAGCTTGACAGGGGCCCACGAGCAGTACTTC. Translation gives CASSLTGAHEQYF.

This chain links TRBV5-4 with TRBJ1-1; D possibly corresponds to TRBD1 (5 bases). The length of the CDR3 is 15 residues. Germline V CDR1 and CDR2: SGHNT, YYREEE (reference sequence). Trimming removed 4 bases at V and 3 bases at J, with 16 bases between. CDR3 protein: CASSPLGGFDTEAFF. The CDR3 coding sequence is TGTGCCAGCAGCCCCCTGGGGGGTTTTGACACTGAAGCTTTCTTT.

The chain couples TRBV2 to TRBJ2-1, with 9 nucleotides matching TRBD1. Germline CDR1 and CDR2: SNHLY and FYNNEI. V was pared by 10 bases and J by 12 bases, with 19 bases of the junction left unmatched. This CDR3 contains 15 residues. The CDR3 loop is CATRGGIGQGRRQFF. CDR3 coding DNA: TGTGCCACCCGAGGGGGAATTGGACAGGGGCGAAGGCAGTTCTTC.

The chain has TRBV14 and TRBJ1-1; D unresolved. This CDR3 is built from 14 residues. CDR1 is SGHDN and CDR2 is FVKESK in the germline V gene. V shed 2 bases and J shed 3 bases, with 10 bases lying between them. CDR3 sequence reads: CASSQMAGDTEAFF. In nucleotides, the CDR3 is TGTGCCAGCAGCCAAATGGCCGGGGACACTGAAGCTTTCTTT.

The CDR3 nucleotides are TGTGCCAGCAGTAACCTCGGGAGTCAATCTCGCAATGAGCAGTTCTTC. Translation: CASSNLGSQSRNEQFF. This sequence joins TRBV27 and TRBJ2-1; D may be TRBD2 (6 bases). Deletions cut 5 bases from V and 6 bases from J, with 20 bases between. The CDR3 has 16 amino acids. Germline assignment: CDR1 MNHEY and CDR2 SMNVEV (reference sequence).